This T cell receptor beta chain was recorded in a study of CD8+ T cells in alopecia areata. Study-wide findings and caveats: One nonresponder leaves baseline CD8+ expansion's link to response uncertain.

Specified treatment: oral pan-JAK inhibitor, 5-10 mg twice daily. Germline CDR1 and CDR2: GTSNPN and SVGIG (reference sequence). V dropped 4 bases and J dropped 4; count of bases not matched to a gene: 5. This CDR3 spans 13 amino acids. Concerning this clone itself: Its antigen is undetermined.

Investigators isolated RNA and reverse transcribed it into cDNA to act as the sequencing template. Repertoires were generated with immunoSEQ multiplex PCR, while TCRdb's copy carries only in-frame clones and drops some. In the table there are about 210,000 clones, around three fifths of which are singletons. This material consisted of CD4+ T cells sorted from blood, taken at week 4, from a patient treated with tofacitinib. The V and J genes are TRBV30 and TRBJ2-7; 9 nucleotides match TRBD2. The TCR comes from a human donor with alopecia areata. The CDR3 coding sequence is TGTGCCTGGATGGCTAGCGGGGCGTACGAGCAGTACTTC. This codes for CAWMASGAYEQYF.